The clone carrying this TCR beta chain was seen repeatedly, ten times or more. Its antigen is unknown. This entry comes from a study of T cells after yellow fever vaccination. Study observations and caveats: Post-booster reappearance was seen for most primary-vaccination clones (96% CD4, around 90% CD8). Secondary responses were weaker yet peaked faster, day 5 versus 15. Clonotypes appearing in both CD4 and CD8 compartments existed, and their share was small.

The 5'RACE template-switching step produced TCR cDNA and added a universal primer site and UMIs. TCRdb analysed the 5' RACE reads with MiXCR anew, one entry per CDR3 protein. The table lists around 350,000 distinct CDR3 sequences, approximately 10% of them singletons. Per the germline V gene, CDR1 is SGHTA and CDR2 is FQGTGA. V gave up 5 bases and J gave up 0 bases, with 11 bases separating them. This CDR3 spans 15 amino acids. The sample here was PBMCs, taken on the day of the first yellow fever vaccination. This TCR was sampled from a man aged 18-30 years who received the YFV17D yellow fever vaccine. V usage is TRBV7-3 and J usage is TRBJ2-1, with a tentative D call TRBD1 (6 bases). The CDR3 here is CASSKGVSSYNEQFF. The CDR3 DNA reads TGTGCCAGCAGCAAGGGGGTGAGCTCCTACAATGAGCAGTTCTTC.